The T cell receptor beta chain described here comes from a study of blood T cell repertoires in COVID-19. On the study more broadly: COVID-19 samples from acute and convalescent phases originated in the United States, Italy and Spain. Nucleic acid was either cDNA or gDNA, and it came from T cells, B-cell-depleted T cells, or PBMCs.

In the authors' methods: For nucleated cells, counts were estimated from reference gene primer amplification. Profiling relied on immunoSEQ multiplex PCR, and the TCRdb table lists in-frame clones only, not all of them. V, J and clone size were drawn from that table, and D and trimming were deduced from the DNA. This table holds some 65,000 clones, 90% to 95% found once. This receptor was identified in a man between 65 and 79 years old with active COVID-19. The sequencing input was peripheral blood.

The CDR3 sequence is CAISDPGDLGYTF. DNA for the CDR3: TGTGCCATCAGTGACCCGGGGGATTTAGGCTACACCTTC. The chain employs TRBV10-3 and TRBJ1-2; tentatively, D is TRBD1 (5 bases). V dropped 3 bases and J dropped 8 bases, with 13 bases sitting between them. Per germline, CDR1 ENHRY and CDR2 SYGVKD. The CDR3 spans 13 residues.